This TCR beta chain originates from a study of cytomegalovirus exposure and HLA in healthy donors. Study-level points and caveats: Later analysis suggested most CMV-associated TCR beta chains were HLA-restricted.

On this clone: Antigen unknown.

PCR primers comprised 60 Vbeta and 13 Jbeta primers. The repertoire was sequenced with immunoSEQ multiplex PCR; TCRdb's copy has only in-frame clones and lacks some. Counted here are around 140,000 clones, just under 85% occurring once; the ten biggest clones make up around 9.7%. CDR1 and CDR2 from the germline V gene are ENHRY and SYGVKD. With 1 base removed from V and 0 bases from J, the gap between germline ends came to 13 bases. The CDR3 has 17 residues. Donors likely had unrecorded immune exposures despite being nominally healthy when sampled. What was sequenced was PBMCs. The rearrangement joins TRBV10-3 to TRBJ2-1, with D unresolved. The receptor was derived from a woman aged 60 to 75 in good health and CMV-seropositive. In nucleotides, the CDR3 is TGTGCCATCAGTGAGTTGGCAGGAACGAGCTCCTACAATGAGCAGTTCTTC. It codes for CAISELAGTSSYNEQFF.